Listed below are T cell receptor beta chains from one sample, sequenced in a study of blood T cells in healthy people across ages. TCRdb re-derived calls from the 5' RACE reads in MiXCR, one entry per CDR3 protein. The sample shows about 830,000 distinct CDR3 sequences, about 62% of them seen only once. Sequencing was performed on blood. Receptor source: a man aged 25 to 45 in good health. Both conserved end residues are trimmed from each CDR3. Each record gives: V gene, CDR3 protein.

V: TRBV29-1; CDR3: SASTGANEKLF
V: TRBV11-2; CDR3: ASSRGLEDTQY
V: TRBV6-6; CDR3: ATSSGNEQF
V: TRBV29-1; CDR3: SVTSGTSTDTQY
V: TRBV12-5; CDR3: ASGYEIRATGELF
V: TRBV20-1; CDR3: SAIQGFVGGYT
V: TRBV20-1; CDR3: SASRVSESYEQY
V: TRBV12-3/TRBV12-4; CDR3: ASSFEVTADTQY
V: TRBV5-6; CDR3: ASSQGPGSSYNEQF
V: TRBV6-2/TRBV6-3; CDR3: ASSPITHTGTVSSYEQY
V: TRBV7-6; CDR3: ASSFNSRHSTDTQY
V: TRBV25-1; CDR3: ASSGSPYEQY
V: TRBV20-1; CDR3: SARPRDTSYEQY
V: TRBV5-1; CDR3: ASSLELAGVGETQY
V: TRBV20-1; CDR3: SAETGGANYGYT
V: TRBV30; CDR3: AWSVGQGAISYEQY
V: TRBV20-1; CDR3: SAREFRRNYGYT
V: TRBV6-2/TRBV6-3; CDR3: ASSRDLGLRETQY
V: TRBV7-2; CDR3: ASSITSGRSDIQC
V: TRBV5-1; CDR3: ASSSAGLGDSGANVLT
V: TRBV5-6; CDR3: ASSLKMRTGATEAF
V: TRBV3-1; CDR3: ASSREGTEAF
V: TRBV10-1; CDR3: ASSESVGRGTDTQY
V: TRBV6-4; CDR3: ASSSTWDQPQH
V: TRBV15; CDR3: ATSYILGGVARHNEQF
V: TRBV7-2; CDR3: ASSLSSSDTPKGWSSYEQY
V: TRBV6-4; CDR3: ASSDSVQGVTNTKDTQY
V: TRBV7-2; CDR3: ASSLLGFGETQY
V: TRBV7-2; CDR3: ASSSVEERKTQY
V: TRBV6-2/TRBV6-3; CDR3: ASRDRDKETQY
V: TRBV10-2; CDR3: ASSESGISYGYT
V: TRBV13; CDR3: ASSFSGWLAEQETQY
V: TRBV9; CDR3: ASSVGSGTVYEQY
V: TRBV24-1; CDR3: ATSDPRTGVTDTQY
V: TRBV2; CDR3: ASGFSGDSEGVNYGYT
V: TRBV6-5; CDR3: ASSYGPNPVDEQY
V: TRBV20-1; CDR3: SALYGGYGYT
V: TRBV20-1; CDR3: SARGRESKTQY
V: TRBV21-1; CDR3: ASSSPRGRRRSGVYEQY
V: TRBV30; CDR3: AWSVPRGNEQY
V: TRBV28; CDR3: ASAGGVRYGYT
V: TRBV11-2; CDR3: ASSLLGLADEQY
V: TRBV2; CDR3: ARTTSRGEKLF
V: TRBV7-2; CDR3: ASTFRPTGSYGYT
V: TRBV7-2; CDR3: ASSQPSNTEAF